A selection of T cell receptor beta chains follows, all from one sample in a study of blood T cell repertoires in COVID-19. Measured with immunoSEQ multiplex PCR; TCRdb has only the in-frame clones, and not every one. The data show nearly 40,000 clones, approximately 89% seen once. The sequenced sample was peripheral blood. The receptor set was obtained from a woman between 70 and 85 years old with acute or convalescent COVID-19. Each CDR3 is given with its conserved first and last residue. D genes are given only for firm matches. Only some rows state a clone size, as once, few, many or a class for expanded clones.

clone_size: .; v_call: TRBV24-1; j_call: TRBJ1-4; d_call: .; cdr3_aa: CATSDYTESNEKLFF; cdr3_nt: TGTGCCACCAGTGACTATACAGAATCTAATGAAAAACTGTTTTTT
clone_size: .; v_call: TRBV3-1/TRBV3-2; j_call: TRBJ2-1; d_call: .; cdr3_aa: CASSPEAARLNEQFF; cdr3_nt: TGTGCCAGCAGCCCAGAAGCAGCTAGACTCAATGAGCAGTTCTTC
clone_size: .; v_call: TRBV5-1; j_call: TRBJ2-1; d_call: .; cdr3_aa: CASSLRGRGNEQFF; cdr3_nt: TGCGCCAGCAGCCTTAGGGGGAGAGGGAATGAGCAGTTCTTC
clone_size: .; v_call: TRBV4-3; j_call: TRBJ1-2; d_call: .; cdr3_aa: CASSQALHLDSNYGYTF; cdr3_nt: TGCGCCAGCAGCCAAGCCCTCCACCTCGACAGTAACTATGGCTACACCTTC
clone_size: .; v_call: TRBV18; j_call: TRBJ2-3; d_call: TRBD2; cdr3_aa: CASSPQREAPDTQYF; cdr3_nt: TGTGCCAGCTCACCTCAGCGGGAGGCCCCAGATACGCAGTATTTT
clone_size: .; v_call: TRBV5-6; j_call: TRBJ1-5; d_call: TRBD1; cdr3_aa: CASSSTGNNQPQHF; cdr3_nt: TGTGCCAGCAGCTCGACAGGGAATAATCAGCCCCAGCATTTT
clone_size: .; v_call: TRBV27; j_call: TRBJ1-1; d_call: TRBD1; cdr3_aa: CASSFRGPGTEAFF; cdr3_nt: TGTGCCAGCAGTTTTAGGGGGCCGGGGACTGAAGCTTTCTTT
clone_size: .; v_call: TRBV7-9; j_call: TRBJ1-2; d_call: .; cdr3_aa: CASSSPARVDGYTF; cdr3_nt: TGTGCCAGCAGTTCCCCCGCGCGAGTCGATGGCTACACCTTC
clone_size: .; v_call: TRBV4-1; j_call: TRBJ1-1; d_call: .; cdr3_aa: CASSQGEENTEAFF; cdr3_nt: TGCGCCAGCAGCCAAGGTGAGGAGAACACTGAAGCTTTCTTT
clone_size: .; v_call: TRBV7-2; j_call: TRBJ1-2; d_call: TRBD1; cdr3_aa: CASSPRQGDYGYTF; cdr3_nt: TGTGCCAGCAGCCCAAGACAGGGTGACTATGGCTACACCTTC
clone_size: .; v_call: TRBV30; j_call: TRBJ1-6; d_call: .; cdr3_aa: CAWTRGQGISPLHF; cdr3_nt: TGTGCCTGGACTCGCGGGCAGGGGATTTCACCCCTCCACTTT
clone_size: few; v_call: TRBV7-9; j_call: TRBJ1-1; d_call: .; cdr3_aa: CASSSDKEFFEAFF; cdr3_nt: TGTGCCAGCAGCTCGGACAAGGAATTCTTTGAAGCTTTCTTT
clone_size: once; v_call: TRBV9; j_call: TRBJ2-5; d_call: .; cdr3_aa: CASKGQQETQYF; cdr3_nt: TGTGCCAGCAAAGGACAGCAAGAGACCCAGTACTTC
clone_size: .; v_call: TRBV19; j_call: TRBJ2-2; d_call: TRBD1; cdr3_aa: CASSGDRANTGELFF; cdr3_nt: TGTGCCAGTAGTGGAGACAGGGCGAACACCGGGGAGCTGTTTTTT
clone_size: .; v_call: TRBV4-2; j_call: TRBJ1-2; d_call: .; cdr3_aa: CASSPSRDIFGYTF; cdr3_nt: TGTGCCAGCAGCCCGTCCCGGGACATATTTGGCTACACCTTC
clone_size: once; v_call: TRBV5-1; j_call: TRBJ2-5; d_call: .; cdr3_aa: CASGRTGSRQETQYF; cdr3_nt: TGCGCCAGCGGACGAACCGGGAGCCGTCAAGAGACCCAGTACTTC
clone_size: .; v_call: TRBV6-5; j_call: TRBJ1-5; d_call: .; cdr3_aa: CASSYRGDQPQHF; cdr3_nt: TGTGCCAGCAGTTACCGGGGGGATCAGCCCCAGCATTTT
clone_size: .; v_call: TRBV15; j_call: TRBJ2-1; d_call: .; cdr3_aa: CATSRNIGGGHNEQFF; cdr3_nt: TGTGCCACCAGCAGAAATATCGGGGGTGGCCACAATGAGCAGTTCTTC
clone_size: .; v_call: TRBV5-1; j_call: TRBJ2-3; d_call: .; cdr3_aa: CASSLASPTDTQYF; cdr3_nt: TGCGCCAGCAGCTTGGCCTCTCCGACAGATACGCAGTATTTT
clone_size: .; v_call: TRBV21-1; j_call: TRBJ1-1; d_call: .; cdr3_aa: CASSKGGGERTEAFF; cdr3_nt: TGTGCCAGCAGCAAAGGTGGGGGGGAGAGAACTGAAGCTTTCTTT
clone_size: .; v_call: TRBV25-1; j_call: TRBJ2-1; d_call: TRBD2; cdr3_aa: CASRALGGVANKRDEQFF; cdr3_nt: TGTGCCAGCAGAGCCTTGGGGGGGGTGGCGAATAAGCGGGATGAGCAGTTCTTC
clone_size: .; v_call: TRBV6-5; j_call: TRBJ2-1; d_call: TRBD2; cdr3_aa: CASSYGGLAGGNEQFF; cdr3_nt: TGTGCCAGCAGTTACGGGGGACTAGCGGGAGGCAATGAGCAGTTCTTC
clone_size: .; v_call: TRBV5-4; j_call: TRBJ2-5; d_call: TRBD1; cdr3_aa: CASSTQGALETQYF; cdr3_nt: TGTGCCAGCAGTACACAGGGGGCGCTGGAGACCCAGTACTTC
clone_size: .; v_call: TRBV28; j_call: TRBJ1-5; d_call: .; cdr3_aa: CASSPNQPQHF; cdr3_nt: TGTGCCAGCAGCCCTAATCAGCCCCAGCATTTT
clone_size: .; v_call: TRBV5-1; j_call: TRBJ2-5; d_call: .; cdr3_aa: CASTYRSGETQYF; cdr3_nt: TGCGCCAGCACCTATCGGAGCGGGGAGACCCAGTACTTC
clone_size: .; v_call: TRBV13; j_call: TRBJ2-1; d_call: TRBD2; cdr3_aa: CASSPRPSGAYNEQFF; cdr3_nt: TGTGCCAGCAGCCCCCGCCCTAGCGGAGCTTACAATGAGCAGTTCTTC
clone_size: .; v_call: TRBV19; j_call: TRBJ1-5; d_call: TRBD1; cdr3_aa: CASSKGQARSNQPQHF; cdr3_nt: TGTGCCAGTAGTAAGGGACAGGCCCGTAGCAATCAGCCCCAGCATTTT
clone_size: .; v_call: TRBV29-1; j_call: TRBJ1-1; d_call: .; cdr3_aa: CSVETWARDTEAFF; cdr3_nt: TGCAGCGTTGAGACTTGGGCGAGGGACACTGAAGCTTTCTTT
clone_size: .; v_call: TRBV19; j_call: TRBJ1-6; d_call: .; cdr3_aa: CATGVVATINSPLHF; cdr3_nt: TGTGCCACCGGGGTCGTCGCCACTATTAATTCACCCCTCCACTTT
clone_size: .; v_call: TRBV3-1/TRBV3-2; j_call: TRBJ2-3; d_call: .; cdr3_aa: CASSQYRDSWSQDTQYF; cdr3_nt: TGTGCCAGCAGCCAATACCGGGACTCCTGGTCCCAAGATACGCAGTATTTT
clone_size: .; v_call: TRBV19; j_call: TRBJ2-2; d_call: TRBD1; cdr3_aa: CASSWTGPDTGELFF; cdr3_nt: TGTGCCAGTAGCTGGACAGGGCCCGACACCGGGGAGCTGTTTTTT
clone_size: once; v_call: TRBV7-2; j_call: TRBJ1-6; d_call: TRBD1; cdr3_aa: CASSPDRGYSPLHF; cdr3_nt: TGTGCCAGCAGCCCGGACAGGGGCTATTCACCCCTCCACTTT
clone_size: .; v_call: TRBV5-6; j_call: TRBJ2-1; d_call: TRBD2; cdr3_aa: CASSAGLAVSFDEQFF; cdr3_nt: TGTGCCAGCAGCGCGGGACTAGCGGTTAGCTTCGATGAGCAGTTCTTC
clone_size: .; v_call: TRBV12-3/TRBV12-4; j_call: TRBJ1-2; d_call: .; cdr3_aa: CASSLSGREGYTF; cdr3_nt: TGTGCCAGCAGTTTGTCCGGGAGAGAGGGCTACACCTTC
clone_size: .; v_call: TRBV24-1; j_call: TRBJ2-1; d_call: .; cdr3_aa: CATGTGTLYNEQFF; cdr3_nt: TGTGCCACCGGAACCGGGACACTATACAATGAGCAGTTCTTC
clone_size: .; v_call: TRBV4-2; j_call: TRBJ2-5; d_call: .; cdr3_aa: CASSPARAGIQETQYF; cdr3_nt: TGTGCCAGCAGCCCCGCCCGGGCGGGGATACAAGAGACCCAGTACTTC
clone_size: .; v_call: TRBV11-3; j_call: TRBJ1-2; d_call: TRBD1; cdr3_aa: CASSLDGRTGVDYGYTF; cdr3_nt: TGTGCCAGCAGCTTAGATGGACGGACAGGGGTCGACTATGGCTACACCTTC
clone_size: .; v_call: TRBV12-3/TRBV12-4; j_call: TRBJ1-2; d_call: .; cdr3_aa: CASSFRDTYGYTF; cdr3_nt: TGTGCCAGCAGTTTCAGGGATACCTATGGCTACACCTTC
clone_size: .; v_call: TRBV19; j_call: TRBJ1-2; d_call: .; cdr3_aa: CASSMAGFNYGYTF; cdr3_nt: TGTGCCAGTAGTATGGCAGGGTTTAACTATGGCTACACCTTC
clone_size: .; v_call: TRBV11-2; j_call: TRBJ2-3; d_call: TRBD2; cdr3_aa: CASRLGTSGDTDTQYF; cdr3_nt: TGTGCCAGCAGATTAGGAACTAGCGGGGACACAGATACGCAGTATTTT
clone_size: .; v_call: TRBV27; j_call: TRBJ1-4; d_call: .; cdr3_aa: CASSLGATNEKLFF; cdr3_nt: TGTGCCAGCAGTTTAGGAGCAACTAATGAAAAACTGTTTTTT
clone_size: .; v_call: TRBV27; j_call: TRBJ2-6; d_call: TRBD2; cdr3_aa: CASSLLGLAASGANVLTF; cdr3_nt: TGTGCCAGCAGTTTACTAGGACTAGCGGCCTCTGGGGCCAACGTCCTGACTTTC
clone_size: .; v_call: TRBV29-1; j_call: TRBJ2-3; d_call: TRBD2; cdr3_aa: CSSTHTGGADTQYF; cdr3_nt: TGCAGCTCAACTCATACGGGGGGAGCAGATACGCAGTATTTT
clone_size: .; v_call: TRBV7-9; j_call: TRBJ1-1; d_call: TRBD1; cdr3_aa: CASSTQQGAFTEAFF; cdr3_nt: TGTGCCAGCAGCACCCAACAGGGGGCATTCACTGAAGCTTTCTTT
clone_size: .; v_call: TRBV7-3; j_call: TRBJ2-1; d_call: .; cdr3_aa: CASSAWGGTDGEQFF; cdr3_nt: TGTGCCAGCAGCGCCTGGGGCGGGACAGACGGTGAGCAGTTCTTC
clone_size: .; v_call: TRBV6-4; j_call: TRBJ2-1; d_call: .; cdr3_aa: CASSATHSGGSEQFF; cdr3_nt: TGTGCCAGCAGTGCAACCCATTCGGGGGGCAGTGAGCAGTTCTTC
clone_size: once; v_call: TRBV30; j_call: TRBJ1-6; d_call: .; cdr3_aa: CAWTAGHSPLHF; cdr3_nt: TGTGCCTGGACCGCGGGGCATTCACCCCTCCACTTT
clone_size: .; v_call: TRBV27; j_call: TRBJ2-1; d_call: TRBD2; cdr3_aa: CASSFLAGAGGNEQFF; cdr3_nt: TGTGCCAGCAGTTTCTTAGCGGGAGCAGGGGGCAATGAGCAGTTCTTC
clone_size: few; v_call: TRBV24-1; j_call: TRBJ2-2; d_call: TRBD1; cdr3_aa: CATSDETGYTGELFF; cdr3_nt: TGTGCCACCAGTGATGAGACAGGGTACACCGGGGAGCTGTTTTTT
clone_size: .; v_call: TRBV5-1; j_call: TRBJ1-4; d_call: .; cdr3_aa: CASSLAFNGGEKLFF; cdr3_nt: TGCGCCAGCAGCTTGGCCTTCAACGGAGGCGAAAAACTGTTTTTT
clone_size: .; v_call: TRBV7-3; j_call: TRBJ2-5; d_call: TRBD2; cdr3_aa: CASSSLKGGLAGGLPVETQYF; cdr3_nt: TGTGCCAGCAGCTCGTTAAAAGGGGGACTAGCGGGAGGGCTCCCAGTGGAGACCCAGTACTTC
clone_size: .; v_call: TRBV2; j_call: TRBJ1-1; d_call: .; cdr3_aa: CASVDSPDTEAFF; cdr3_nt: TGTGCCAGCGTCGACAGTCCGGACACTGAAGCTTTCTTT
clone_size: .; v_call: TRBV7-3; j_call: TRBJ2-1; d_call: TRBD2; cdr3_aa: CASSNGLAEYNEQFF; cdr3_nt: TGTGCCAGCAGCAACGGACTAGCAGAATACAATGAGCAGTTCTTC
clone_size: .; v_call: TRBV3-1/TRBV3-2; j_call: TRBJ1-4; d_call: .; cdr3_aa: CASSLGLKLFF; cdr3_nt: TGTGCCAGCAGCCTGGGACTTAAACTGTTTTTT
clone_size: .; v_call: TRBV7-9; j_call: TRBJ2-5; d_call: TRBD2; cdr3_aa: CASSSGWAAGVETQYF; cdr3_nt: TGTGCCAGCAGCTCCGGGTGGGCAGCGGGAGTGGAGACCCAGTACTTC